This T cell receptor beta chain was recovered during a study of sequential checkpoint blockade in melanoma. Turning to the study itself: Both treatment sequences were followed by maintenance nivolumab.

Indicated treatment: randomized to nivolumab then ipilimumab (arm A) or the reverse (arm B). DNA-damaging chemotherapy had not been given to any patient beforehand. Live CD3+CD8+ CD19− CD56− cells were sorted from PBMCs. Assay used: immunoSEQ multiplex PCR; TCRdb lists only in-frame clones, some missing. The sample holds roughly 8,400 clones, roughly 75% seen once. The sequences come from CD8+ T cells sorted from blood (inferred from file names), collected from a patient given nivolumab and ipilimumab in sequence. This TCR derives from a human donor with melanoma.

The CDR3 loop reads CAIEGGDNEQFF. The DNA for the CDR3 is TGTGCCATCGAGGGTGGAGACAATGAGCAGTTCTTC. The V call is TRBV10-3, the J call TRBJ2-1; a possible D gene is TRBD2 (5 bases). The V end lost 8 bases, the J end lost 5 bases, and 10 bases lay between the germline ends. The germline V gene has CDR1 ENHRY and CDR2 SYGVKD. The CDR3 consists of 12 residues.